The clone carrying this TCR beta chain appeared many times. Antigen: not known. This sample is drawn from a study of blood T cells in healthy people across ages. The CDR3 sequence is 19 residues long. J was trimmed by 3 bases and V by 1 base; bases with no gene match: 19. Germline CDR1 and CDR2: DFQATT and SNEGSKA (reference sequence). Overall study results and limits: A strong correlation was seen between TCR beta diversity and naive T cell percentage.

A J-beta primer mix and a sample-barcoded 5' primer were used in a second PCR of roughly 6 to 11 cycles. TCRdb re-called the 5' RACE reads through MiXCR, storing one row per CDR3 protein. Among hundreds of thousands of distinct CDR3 sequences, approximately 40% were seen once, and the ten largest hold 25% to 30%. Every donor gave approximately 10 milliliters of peripheral blood. The sequence derives from a man older than 75 in good health. Sequenced material: blood. The chain joins TRBV20-1 to TRBJ2-5, with 8 bases that match TRBD2. The DNA for the CDR3 is TGCAGTGCTAGAGTTGTGGGCGGGGGCGGGGGGATCCCTAAAGAGACCCAGTACTTC. It encodes CSARVVGGGGGIPKETQYF.